This TCR beta chain was recorded in a study of kidney transplant recipient with SARS-CoV-2 infection. The sample holds a few counts of this clonotype. A single record per CDR3 protein comes from TCRdb applying MiXCR to the reads. Of under 300,000 distinct CDR3 sequences detected, around 28% appear once; the ten largest clones hold roughly 7%. The CDR3 runs to 14 residues. Looked up from germline, CDR1 is MNHNS and CDR2 is SASEGT. V was clipped by 0 bases and J by 14 bases, with 14 bases between them. The origin of this receptor is a male patient in his 30s who had COVID-19 and was a kidney transplant recipient. A subset of T cells may come from the graft donor. The gene calls are TRBV6-1 and TRBJ1-6; D ambiguous. The sequencing used a blood sample, collected at baseline and between days 110 and 120 from a kidney transplant recipient. CDR3 in DNA: TGTGCCAGCAGTGAAGCGGAGACGGGCCGGTCCCTCCACTTT. Translation gives CASSEAETGRSLHF.